The T cell receptor (beta chain) under discussion was sequenced for a study of blood T cells in healthy people across ages. The length of the CDR3 is 16 residues. V was pared by 2 bases and J by 1 base, with 8 bases of the junction left unmatched. CDR1 and CDR2 from the germline V gene are SGHRS and YFSETQ. The study's findings and limits: Significant beta diversity loss was already apparent by age roughly 40, declining roughly linearly.

Regarding this clonotype: Its antigen is unknown.

Every donor gave ten milliliters of peripheral blood. Combining a sample-barcoded 5' primer with a J-beta primer mix, a second PCR ran for roughly 6 to 11 cycles. Each cDNA molecule was tagged by a template-switch adaptor with 12 random nucleotides. The study obtained at least 3 million CDR3-containing paired-end reads from every sample. TCRdb reprocessed the 5' RACE reads with MiXCR, giving one entry per CDR3 protein. The sample holds hundreds of thousands of distinct CDR3 sequences, roughly 48% seen once. The chain carries TRBV5-1 and TRBJ2-7; 8 nucleotides agree with TRBD2. The receptor comes from a man at least 80 years old in good health. The sequenced sample was blood. The CDR3 DNA reads as TGCGCCAGCAGCTTTAGGCCCCGGGGGGGGTCCTACGAGCAGTACTTC. Translating gives CASSFRPRGGSYEQYF. The full variable domain, with the rest looked up from reference TRBV5-1 and TRBJ2-7, is KAGVTQTPRYLIKTRGQQVTLSCSPISGHRSVSWYQQTPGQGLQFLFEYFSETQRNKGNFPGRFSGRQFSNSRSEMNVSTLELGDSALYLCASSFRPRGGSYEQYFGPGTRLTVT.